One and the same sample provided the 5 T cell receptor beta chains below, sequenced in a study of cytomegalovirus exposure and HLA in healthy donors. This PCR relied on a set of 60 Vbeta primers and 13 Jbeta primers. Profiling relied on immunoSEQ multiplex PCR, and the TCRdb table lists in-frame clones only, not all of them. The table records roughly 170,000 clones, about four fifths of them present only once. The specimen sequenced was PBMCs. The receptor source for this set is a man between 18 and 29 years old in good health and CMV-seronegative.

The V gene is TRBV27, the J gene TRBJ1-6; possible D gene TRBD1, 6 bases. CDR1 is MNHEY and CDR2 is SMNVEV in the germline V gene (reference sequence). The V and J ends lost 11 bases and 9 bases respectively, with 17 bases between them. The CDR3 totals 13 residues. This CDR3 is CAGYGQFSSPLHF. CDR3 DNA: TGTGCCGGATATGGACAGTTTAGTTCACCCCTCCACTTT.

This chain connects TRBV5-1 to TRBJ2-1, with D maybe TRBD2 (6 bases). Trimming cost V 0 bases and J 5 bases, with 9 bases left between them. The CDR3 extends over 14 amino acids. CDR1 and CDR2 from the germline V gene are SGHRS and YFSETQ. CDR3: CASSLGGENNEQFF. The CDR3 nucleotides read TGCGCCAGCAGCTTGGGGGGGGAGAACAATGAGCAGTTCTTC.

V gene TRBV2 combines with J gene TRBJ2-1; TRBD2 matches at 13 bases. V lost 4 bases, J lost 1 base, and 16 bases stayed unmatched. Germline assignment: CDR1 SNHLY and CDR2 FYNNEI. CDR3 length: 21 amino acids. CDR3 in DNA: TGTGCCAGCAGTGGCCGATCGGGACTAGCGGGGTTGGGCCTATCCTACAATGAGCAGTTCTTC. Protein sequence: CASSGRSGLAGLGLSYNEQFF.

V gene TRBV4-1 combines with J gene TRBJ2-7; the match to TRBD1 covers 9 bases. From germline, CDR1 is MGHRA and CDR2 YSYEKL. The CDR3 extends over 16 amino acids. Trimming took 1 base from V and 2 from J; bases not matched to a gene: 6. As DNA, the CDR3 is TGCGCCAGCAGCCAAGGGCCGGGACAGGGTCCCTACGAGCAGTACTTC. Translated, it gives CASSQGPGQGPYEQYF.

This chain uses TRBV18 with TRBJ2-7, with D possibly being TRBD2 (5 bases). The CDR3 is 15 residues long. Germline assignment: CDR1 KGHSH and CDR2 LQKENI. V was shortened by 3 bases and J by 2 bases, with 14 bases between the two germline ends. CDR3 nucleotide sequence: TGTGCCAGCTCACCTACCGGACGGGGAGCCTACGAGCAGTACTTC. Translation: CASSPTGRGAYEQYF.